This is a list of T cell receptor beta chains from one sample in a study of blood T cell repertoires in COVID-19. Repertoires were generated with immunoSEQ multiplex PCR, while TCRdb's copy carries only in-frame clones and drops some. The sample lists roughly 87,000 clones, roughly 80% occurring once. The specimen was peripheral blood. The receptors were gathered from a woman in her sixties with acute or convalescent COVID-19. The CDR3 runs from the conserved cysteine through the conserved F or W. Each record gives: clone size, D gene, V gene, J gene, CDR3 protein, CDR3 DNA. D genes are given only for firm matches. Part of the rows lack a size; the others show once, few, many or a class for expanded clones.

abundance: -
d_gene: TRBD2
v_gene: TRBV7-2
j_gene: TRBJ2-3
CDR3aa: CASSLGSGLSTDTQYF
CDR3nt: TGTGCCAGCAGCTTAGGTAGCGGGCTTAGCACAGATACGCAGTATTTT

abundance: -
d_gene: -
v_gene: TRBV5-1
j_gene: TRBJ1-6
CDR3aa: CASSLETGPNSPLHF
CDR3nt: TGCGCCAGCAGCTTGGAAACAGGACCAAATTCACCCCTCCACTTT

abundance: -
d_gene: TRBD1
v_gene: TRBV10-3
j_gene: TRBJ1-6
CDR3aa: CAISESGTGVFNSPLHF
CDR3nt: TGTGCCATCAGTGAGTCCGGGACAGGGGTATTCAATTCACCCCTCCACTTT

abundance: -
d_gene: -
v_gene: TRBV2
j_gene: TRBJ2-4
CDR3aa: CASSDFQGGLNIQYF
CDR3nt: TGTGCCAGCAGTGATTTCCAGGGGGGTTTGAACATTCAGTACTTC

abundance: -
d_gene: -
v_gene: TRBV11-2
j_gene: TRBJ1-4
CDR3aa: CASGRVGYTNEKLFF
CDR3nt: TGTGCCAGCGGGAGGGTAGGGTATACTAATGAAAAACTGTTTTTT

abundance: -
d_gene: -
v_gene: TRBV27
j_gene: TRBJ1-2
CDR3aa: CASSAGHASGGYTF
CDR3nt: TGTGCCAGCAGTGCTGGACACGCCTCAGGTGGCTACACCTTC

abundance: -
d_gene: -
v_gene: TRBV7-3
j_gene: TRBJ2-5
CDR3aa: CASSPLGVEETQYF
CDR3nt: TGTGCCAGCAGCCCTCTTGGAGTTGAGGAGACCCAGTACTTC

abundance: -
d_gene: TRBD1
v_gene: TRBV7-2
j_gene: TRBJ2-7
CDR3aa: CASSPRTGALYEQYF
CDR3nt: TGTGCCAGCAGCCCTCGGACAGGGGCCCTCTACGAGCAGTACTTC

abundance: -
d_gene: -
v_gene: TRBV29-1
j_gene: TRBJ1-1
CDR3aa: CSGHPPGGGRGFTEAFF
CDR3nt: TGCAGCGGACACCCCCCGGGCGGGGGAAGGGGGTTCACTGAAGCTTTCTTT

abundance: -
d_gene: -
v_gene: TRBV7-9
j_gene: TRBJ1-2
CDR3aa: CASSYFGEGSYGYTF
CDR3nt: TGTGCCAGCAGCTACTTCGGGGAGGGCTCCTATGGCTACACCTTC

abundance: -
d_gene: -
v_gene: TRBV11-2
j_gene: TRBJ2-7
CDR3aa: CASSLKQGSSEQYF
CDR3nt: TGTGCCAGCAGCTTAAAACAGGGATCGAGCGAGCAGTACTTC

abundance: -
d_gene: -
v_gene: TRBV28
j_gene: TRBJ2-1
CDR3aa: CASSVGTQGRSSNEQFF
CDR3nt: TGTGCCAGCAGCGTAGGGACTCAGGGACGCAGCTCGAATGAGCAGTTCTTC

abundance: -
d_gene: -
v_gene: TRBV19
j_gene: TRBJ1-2
CDR3aa: CASRGGPTTSPNYGYTF
CDR3nt: TGTGCCAGTAGGGGGGGGCCAACGACCTCCCCCAACTATGGCTACACCTTC

abundance: -
d_gene: -
v_gene: TRBV7-2
j_gene: TRBJ1-2
CDR3aa: CASSLVSVVNYGYTF
CDR3nt: TGTGCCAGCAGCTTAGTCTCGGTAGTCAACTATGGCTACACCTTC

abundance: -
d_gene: TRBD1
v_gene: TRBV7-3
j_gene: TRBJ2-1
CDR3aa: CASSLTGGYNEQFF
CDR3nt: TGTGCCAGCAGCTTGACAGGGGGCTACAATGAGCAGTTCTTC

abundance: -
d_gene: TRBD1
v_gene: TRBV28
j_gene: TRBJ1-1
CDR3aa: CASSRWQQGATEAFF
CDR3nt: TGTGCCAGCTCCCGATGGCAACAGGGGGCGACTGAAGCTTTCTTT

abundance: -
d_gene: -
v_gene: TRBV28
j_gene: TRBJ2-3
CDR3aa: CATRFGTDTQYF
CDR3nt: TGTGCCACCCGGTTTGGCACAGATACGCAGTATTTT

abundance: many
d_gene: TRBD1
v_gene: TRBV7-9
j_gene: TRBJ1-2
CDR3aa: CASSPGQGEYGYTF
CDR3nt: TGTGCCAGCAGCCCGGGACAGGGTGAATATGGCTACACCTTC

abundance: -
d_gene: TRBD1
v_gene: TRBV5-1
j_gene: TRBJ1-2
CDR3aa: CASRLDTGGLGYTF
CDR3nt: TGCGCCAGCAGGTTAGACACAGGGGGCTTGGGCTACACCTTC

abundance: -
d_gene: TRBD2
v_gene: TRBV7-2
j_gene: TRBJ2-7
CDR3aa: CASSLGSGGAYEQYF
CDR3nt: TGTGCCAGCAGCTTAGGGAGCGGGGGTGCCTACGAGCAGTACTTC

abundance: -
d_gene: -
v_gene: TRBV5-1
j_gene: TRBJ1-2
CDR3aa: CASSLAGREYYGYTF
CDR3nt: TGCGCCAGCAGCTTGGCCGGTCGGGAATACTATGGCTACACCTTC

abundance: -
d_gene: TRBD1
v_gene: TRBV19
j_gene: TRBJ1-2
CDR3aa: CASSPRDRGDGYTF
CDR3nt: TGTGCCAGTAGTCCGAGGGACAGGGGGGATGGCTACACCTTC

abundance: -
d_gene: -
v_gene: TRBV5-5
j_gene: TRBJ1-3
CDR3aa: CASSPGGNTIYF
CDR3nt: TGTGCCAGCAGTCCCGGGGGAAACACCATATATTTT

abundance: -
d_gene: -
v_gene: TRBV7-2
j_gene: TRBJ1-2
CDR3aa: CASSSSGSMTHYGYTF
CDR3nt: TGTGCCAGCAGCTCCTCAGGATCGATGACCCACTATGGCTACACCTTC

abundance: -
d_gene: -
v_gene: TRBV5-1
j_gene: TRBJ1-1
CDR3aa: CASSLDTAFTEAFF
CDR3nt: TGCGCCAGCAGCTTGGATACAGCCTTCACTGAAGCTTTCTTT

abundance: -
d_gene: -
v_gene: TRBV5-1
j_gene: TRBJ2-1
CDR3aa: CASTLGPGGQYNEQFF
CDR3nt: TGCGCCAGCACATTAGGACCCGGGGGGCAGTACAATGAGCAGTTCTTC

abundance: -
d_gene: -
v_gene: TRBV28
j_gene: TRBJ1-1
CDR3aa: CASSSGPTEAFF
CDR3nt: TGTGCCAGCAGTTCAGGGCCGACTGAAGCTTTCTTT

abundance: -
d_gene: -
v_gene: TRBV10-1
j_gene: TRBJ1-6
CDR3aa: CASSVLRGNGYNNSPLHF
CDR3nt: TGCGCCAGCAGTGTCCTTCGGGGGAATGGATACAATAATTCACCCCTCCACTTT

abundance: -
d_gene: -
v_gene: TRBV7-3
j_gene: TRBJ2-7
CDR3aa: CASSLTVPRDSFYEQYF
CDR3nt: TGTGCCAGCAGCTTAACAGTACCCCGGGACTCCTTCTACGAGCAGTACTTC

abundance: once
d_gene: TRBD1
v_gene: TRBV5-1
j_gene: TRBJ1-1
CDR3aa: CASSSTRTGNTEAFF
CDR3nt: TGCGCCAGCAGCTCGACACGGACAGGGAACACTGAAGCTTTCTTT

abundance: -
d_gene: -
v_gene: TRBV7-9
j_gene: TRBJ2-7
CDR3aa: CASSLYRETEQYF
CDR3nt: TGTGCCAGCAGTTTATACAGGGAGACCGAGCAGTACTTC

abundance: -
d_gene: TRBD1
v_gene: TRBV7-2
j_gene: TRBJ1-2
CDR3aa: CASSLNRGTYGYTF
CDR3nt: TGTGCCAGCAGCTTGAACAGGGGTACCTATGGCTACACCTTC

abundance: -
d_gene: -
v_gene: TRBV28
j_gene: TRBJ1-1
CDR3aa: CASSSVMNTEAFF
CDR3nt: TGTGCCAGCAGTTCCGTTATGAACACTGAAGCTTTCTTT

abundance: -
d_gene: TRBD1
v_gene: TRBV3-1/TRBV3-2
j_gene: TRBJ1-1
CDR3aa: CASSPAGGAGTEAFF
CDR3nt: TGTGCCAGCAGCCCGGCAGGGGGCGCCGGAACTGAAGCTTTCTTT

abundance: -
d_gene: TRBD1
v_gene: TRBV30
j_gene: TRBJ1-5
CDR3aa: CAWGTGGHNQPQHF
CDR3nt: TGTGCCTGGGGGACAGGGGGCCACAATCAGCCCCAGCATTTT

abundance: few
d_gene: TRBD1
v_gene: TRBV29-1
j_gene: TRBJ2-7
CDR3aa: CSVEWGQLGEQYF
CDR3nt: TGCAGCGTTGAATGGGGACAGTTGGGCGAGCAGTACTTC

abundance: -
d_gene: -
v_gene: TRBV18
j_gene: TRBJ1-1
CDR3aa: CASSPGQDVNTEAFF
CDR3nt: TGTGCCAGCTCACCGGGACAAGATGTGAACACTGAAGCTTTCTTT

abundance: few
d_gene: -
v_gene: TRBV7-9
j_gene: TRBJ2-2
CDR3aa: CASSLRASANTGELFF
CDR3nt: TGTGCCAGCAGCTTAAGAGCGAGTGCGAACACCGGGGAGCTGTTTTTT

abundance: -
d_gene: -
v_gene: TRBV20-1
j_gene: TRBJ1-6
CDR3aa: CSAHRVSDLHF
CDR3nt: TGCAGTGCCCACAGGGTCTCGGACCTCCACTTT

abundance: -
d_gene: TRBD1
v_gene: TRBV29-1
j_gene: TRBJ1-1
CDR3aa: CSVGGTVSPMNTEAFF
CDR3nt: TGCAGCGTTGGAGGGACAGTTTCCCCCATGAACACTGAAGCTTTCTTT

abundance: -
d_gene: TRBD2
v_gene: TRBV7-9
j_gene: TRBJ2-7
CDR3aa: CASSFSRGSYEQYF
CDR3nt: TGTGCCAGCAGCTTCTCGCGGGGGTCCTACGAGCAGTACTTC

abundance: few
d_gene: TRBD2
v_gene: TRBV9
j_gene: TRBJ2-3
CDR3aa: CASSVDPSGWADTQYF
CDR3nt: TGTGCCAGCAGCGTAGATCCTAGCGGGTGGGCAGATACGCAGTATTTT

abundance: few
d_gene: TRBD2
v_gene: TRBV7-3
j_gene: TRBJ2-1
CDR3aa: CASSPPGTNSEQFF
CDR3nt: TGTGCCAGCAGCCCCCCCGGGACTAATAGTGAGCAGTTCTTC

abundance: -
d_gene: TRBD1
v_gene: TRBV7-2
j_gene: TRBJ1-3
CDR3aa: CASSMGQGAQTGNTIYF
CDR3nt: TGTGCCAGCAGCATGGGACAGGGGGCTCAAACTGGAAACACCATATATTTT

abundance: -
d_gene: -
v_gene: TRBV3-1/TRBV3-2
j_gene: TRBJ2-2
CDR3aa: CASSQTGGTGELFF
CDR3nt: TGTGCCAGCAGCCAGACCGGAGGCACCGGGGAGCTGTTTTTT

abundance: few
d_gene: -
v_gene: TRBV2
j_gene: TRBJ1-2
CDR3aa: CASNPGTSGYTF
CDR3nt: TGTGCCAGCAACCCCGGGACTAGTGGCTACACCTTC

abundance: -
d_gene: -
v_gene: TRBV7-8
j_gene: TRBJ2-1
CDR3aa: CASSLGLDHNEQFF
CDR3nt: TGTGCCAGCAGCTTAGGACTAGACCACAATGAGCAGTTCTTC

abundance: -
d_gene: -
v_gene: TRBV7-2
j_gene: TRBJ1-4
CDR3aa: CASSLQSGEGIEKLFF
CDR3nt: TGTGCCAGCAGCTTACAATCTGGGGAGGGAATTGAAAAACTGTTTTTT

abundance: once
d_gene: TRBD1
v_gene: TRBV10-3
j_gene: TRBJ1-3
CDR3aa: CAIRGGDRKSGNTIYF
CDR3nt: TGTGCCATCAGGGGGGGGGACAGGAAATCTGGAAACACCATATATTTT

abundance: -
d_gene: -
v_gene: TRBV28
j_gene: TRBJ1-5
CDR3aa: CASSLVPGGYQPQHF
CDR3nt: TGTGCCAGCAGTTTGGTCCCCGGGGGTTATCAGCCCCAGCATTTT

abundance: -
d_gene: TRBD2
v_gene: TRBV19
j_gene: TRBJ2-3
CDR3aa: CASSMGRGAGDTQYF
CDR3nt: TGTGCCAGTAGTATGGGGCGGGGGGCCGGAGATACGCAGTATTTT

abundance: -
d_gene: -
v_gene: TRBV25-1
j_gene: TRBJ1-1
CDR3aa: CASSELLQAFF
CDR3nt: TGTGCCAGCAGTGAATTACTTCAAGCTTTCTTT

abundance: -
d_gene: TRBD1
v_gene: TRBV7-6
j_gene: TRBJ2-2
CDR3aa: CASSLAAGQGSGELFF
CDR3nt: TGTGCCAGCAGCTTAGCGGCTGGACAGGGTAGCGGTGAGCTGTTTTTT

abundance: -
d_gene: -
v_gene: TRBV28
j_gene: TRBJ1-4
CDR3aa: CASSLSGGNEKLFF
CDR3nt: TGTGCCAGCAGTTTATCGGGGGGTAATGAAAAACTGTTTTTT

abundance: -
d_gene: -
v_gene: TRBV18
j_gene: TRBJ1-5
CDR3aa: CASSPGLGGNQPQHF
CDR3nt: TGTGCCAGCTCCCCCGGGTTAGGCGGCAATCAGCCCCAGCATTTT